A single sample gave rise to the 23 T cell receptor beta chains below, sequenced in a study of T cell responses to AZD1222 COVID-19 vaccine. Some clones are missing from TCRdb's copy, which holds only in-frame ones; the method was immunoSEQ multiplex PCR. The profile shows tens of thousands of clones, around 87% of them singletons. The material was peripheral blood, obtained on day 0 of AZD1222 vaccination. The receptors come from an adult in good health.

The chain links TRBV11-2 to TRBJ1-1; D unresolved. CDR1 SGHAT and CDR2 FQNNGV come from the germline V gene. The CDR3 has 14 residues. The V end lost 0 bases, the J end lost 4 bases, and 9 bases lay between the germline ends. Written as DNA, the CDR3 is TGTGCCAGCAGCTTAGATTGGGCCAGCACTGAAGCTTTCTTT. As protein: CASSLDWASTEAFF.

The V call is TRBV5-1, the J call TRBJ2-5, with TRBD1 matching 9 bases. Looked up from germline, CDR1 is SGHRS and CDR2 is YFSETQ. The CDR3 loop spans 14 amino acids. V shed 0 bases, J shed 5 bases, and the junction held 2 bases outside the gene matches. CDR3 residues: CASSLGDRGETQYF. DNA of the CDR3: TGCGCCAGCAGCTTGGGTGACAGGGGGGAGACCCAGTACTTC.

As DNA, the CDR3 is TGTGCCAGCAGCGTAGGGGGGCAAAATGGAAACACCATATATTTT. This sequence encodes CASSVGGQNGNTIYF. The rearrangement uses TRBV9 and TRBJ1-3; a weak D match, TRBD1 (6 bases). Trimming removed 0 bases from V and 3 bases from J, with 10 bases in between. Germline V CDR1 and CDR2: SGDLS, YYNGEE. The CDR3 runs to 15 residues. The full variable domain, in which reference TRBV9 and TRBJ1-3 provide the parts outside the CDR3, is DSGVTQTPKHLITATGQRVTLRCSPRSGDLSVYWYQQSLDQGLQFLIQYYNGEERAKGNILERFSAQQFPDLHSELNLSSLELGDSALYFCASSVGGQNGNTIYFGEGSWLTVV.

J is TRBJ1-1 and V is TRBV13; tentatively, D is TRBD1 (6 bases). This CDR3 comprises 17 residues. Trimming shortened V by 7 bases and J by 0 bases, and 21 bases separated the two germline ends. From germline, CDR1 is PRHDT and CDR2 FYEKMQ (reference sequence). The chain's CDR3 is CASTIGGAGLMNTEAFF. CDR3 DNA: TGTGCCAGCACTATTGGGGGGGCAGGCCTAATGAACACTGAAGCTTTCTTT.

The chain couples TRBV3-1 (or the pseudogene TRBV3-2) to TRBJ2-5, with 7 nucleotides matching TRBD2. CDR3 length equals 17 residues. Looked up from germline, CDR1 is LGHDT and CDR2 is YNNKEL (reference sequence). Trimming removed 4 bases from V and 3 bases from J; junction bases left unmatched: 14. This CDR3 reads CASSPAWVGGPKETQYF. In DNA, the CDR3 is TGTGCCAGCAGCCCCGCGTGGGTGGGAGGGCCAAAAGAGACCCAGTACTTC.

The chain is built from TRBV27 and TRBJ1-5; the match to TRBD1 covers 8 bases. Germline V gene lookup returns CDR1 MNHEY and CDR2 SMNVEV (reference sequence). This CDR3 region has 13 residues. V shed 10 bases and J 8 bases; nucleotides not matched to a gene: 10. Written as DNA, the CDR3 is TGTGCCACCGTAAGGACAGGGACCGAGCCCCAGCATTTT. It is translated as CATVRTGTEPQHF.

This clone was seen only once. The chain employs TRBV9 and TRBJ2-3; 7 nucleotides agree with TRBD2. This CDR3 spans 16 amino acids. J lost 0 bases, V lost 0 bases, and 4 bases had no gene match. CDR1 is SGDLS and CDR2 is YYNGEE in the germline V gene. As DNA, the CDR3 is TGTGCCAGCAGCGTAGAGGGGACTACCAGCACAGATACGCAGTATTTT. It translates to CASSVEGTTSTDTQYF.

The CDR3 region is CASSQWAHGGYGYTF. The CDR3 DNA reads as TGTGCCAGCAGCCAATGGGCCCATGGCGGCTATGGCTACACCTTC. V and J are TRBV16 and TRBJ1-2; D gene ambiguous. This CDR3 has 15 amino acids. The ends were cut back, 1 base at V and 4 bases at J, with 13 bases in the middle. CDR1 and CDR2 from the germline V gene are KGHSY and FQNENV. Using reference TRBV16 and TRBJ1-2 for the parts outside the CDR3, the full variable domain is GEEVAQTPKHLVRGEGQKAKLYCAPIKGHSYVFWYQQVLKNEFKFLISFQNENVFDETGMPKERFSAKCLPNSPCSLEIQATKLEDSAVYFCASSQWAHGGYGYTFGSGTRLTVV.

This sequence joins TRBV7-9 and TRBJ2-7; no reliable D call. Germline CDR1 SEHNR, CDR2 FQNEAQ (reference sequence). The CDR3 contains 13 residues. Trimming removed 2 bases at V and 3 bases at J, with 8 bases between. CDR3 sequence: CASSLPPGYEQYF. CDR3 sequence (DNA): TGTGCCAGCAGCTTACCCCCAGGCTACGAGCAGTACTTC.

V is TRBV7-2 and J is TRBJ2-7; perhaps D is TRBD1 or TRBD2 (8 bases each). The germline V and J ends were trimmed by 5 bases and 2 bases, with 22 bases remaining between them. In germline, CDR1 is SGHTA, CDR2 FQGNSA. This CDR3 has 17 amino acids. CDR3 residues: CASSTRGREDRTYEQYF. The CDR3 DNA reads TGTGCCAGCAGCACCAGGGGGCGGGAGGATCGGACCTACGAGCAGTACTTC.

The V and J genes are TRBV13 and TRBJ2-5; tentatively, D is TRBD1 (5 bases). In germline, CDR1 is PRHDT, CDR2 FYEKMQ (reference sequence). Between the trimmed V and J ends, which lost 2 bases and 5 bases, there was a span of 12 bases. The CDR3 covers 14 residues. The CDR3 nucleotides read TGTGCCAGCAGCTTAATACAGGCCGGGGAGACCCAGTACTTC. Its protein is CASSLIQAGETQYF.

CDR3 nucleotide sequence: TGTGCCAGCAGTTTACCGGGGGCTTCCAATGTCGAGCAGTTCTTC. Protein sequence: CASSLPGASNVEQFF. V usage is TRBV28 and J usage is TRBJ2-1; TRBD1 or TRBD2 may be the D gene (6 bases each). The V gene lost 2 bases and the J gene lost 10 bases, with 18 bases spanning the gap. CDR3 length: 15 amino acids. CDR1 is MDHEN, CDR2 SYDVKM, per germline.

The V and J genes are TRBV5-5 and TRBJ1-3; D is perhaps TRBD1 (5 bases). Trimming removed 0 bases at V and 4 bases at J, with 8 bases between. The CDR3 is 14 amino acids. Per the germline V gene, CDR1 is SGHKS and CDR2 is YYEKEE (reference sequence). The DNA of the CDR3 is TGTGCCAGCAGCTTGGGGGGGAACGGAAACACCATATATTTT. Its translation: CASSLGGNGNTIYF.

The chain joins TRBV9 to TRBJ2-1; D remains unclear. The CDR3 covers 16 residues. CDR1 and CDR2 (germline): SGDLS, YYNGEE. Trimming shortened V by 1 base and J by 4 bases, and 15 bases separated the two germline ends. CDR3 residues: CASSVQSTINYNEQFF. For the CDR3, the DNA is TGTGCCAGCAGCGTACAGAGTACTATCAATTACAATGAGCAGTTCTTC.

Regarding this clone: The junction does not match germline at one end; this may be a read error. V gene TRBV28 combines with J gene TRBJ1-1; D is perhaps TRBD1 (5 bases). CDR3 size: 12 residues. Germline V gene sequence: CDR1 MDHEN, CDR2 SYDVKM. Here the CDR3 DNA reads TGTGTCAGCCGGGGGACTAACACTGAAGCTTTCTTT. Protein sequence: CVSRGTNTEAFF.

This chain connects TRBV19 to TRBJ1-5, with D unresolved. This CDR3 spans 14 amino acids. Germline lookup yields CDR1 LNHDA and CDR2 SQIVND (reference sequence). V lost 2 bases and J 7 bases, leaving 12 bases between the germline ends. DNA for the CDR3: TGTGCCAGTAGTATACCCCGCGGAGGACAGCCCCAGCATTTT. Its translation: CASSIPRGGQPQHF.

The rearrangement joins TRBV27 to TRBJ2-5; D gene ambiguous. In germline, CDR1 is MNHEY, CDR2 SMNVEV (reference sequence). V was pared by 1 base and J by 5 bases, with 17 bases between. This CDR3 comprises 16 residues. The chain's CDR3 is CASSLFPGSNEETQYF. The CDR3 DNA sequence: TGTGCCAGCAGTTTATTTCCGGGCTCCAACGAGGAGACCCAGTACTTC.

V usage is TRBV2 and J usage is TRBJ2-3, with D hard to call. The V end lost 6 bases, the J end lost 0 bases, and 10 bases lay between the germline ends. The CDR3 has 14 residues. Per germline, CDR1 SNHLY and CDR2 FYNNEI. CDR3 protein: CASRKSASTDTQYF. CDR3 nucleotides: TGTGCCAGCAGGAAAAGCGCAAGCACAGATACGCAGTATTTT.

This rearrangement joins TRBV3-1 (or the pseudogene TRBV3-2) to TRBJ2-7; D uncertain. This CDR3 contains 14 residues. The germline CDR1 and CDR2 sequences are LGHDT and YNNKEL (reference sequence). The V end lost 4 bases, the J end lost 3 bases, and 13 bases lay between the germline ends. CDR3 DNA sequence: TGTGCCAGCAGCCCCCCCCGGCGGCTCTACGAGCAGTACTTC. Amino acid sequence: CASSPPRRLYEQYF.

The gene calls are TRBV7-2 and TRBJ1-4; no firm D call. V was shortened by 1 base and J by 4 bases, with 10 bases between the two germline ends. From germline, CDR1 is SGHTA and CDR2 FQGNSA. This CDR3 contains 15 residues. The CDR3 coding sequence is TGTGCCAGCAGCTTAGTTGTGGGCAGTAATGAAAAACTGTTTTTT. Protein product: CASSLVVGSNEKLFF.

This clone was counted between two and nine times. The chain links TRBV4-2 to TRBJ2-1, with TRBD2 identical over 12 bases. The CDR3 covers 16 residues. V was clipped by 0 bases and J by 4 bases; unmatched bases: 1. Per germline, CDR1 LGHNA and CDR2 YNFKEQ. CDR3 residues: CASSQDGTSGYNEQFF. The DNA for the CDR3 is TGTGCCAGCAGCCAAGATGGGACTAGCGGGTACAATGAGCAGTTCTTC.

In this sample, this clone turned up a few times. The chain employs TRBV9 and TRBJ1-2; weak D call: TRBD1 (5 bases). CDR1 and CDR2 from the germline V gene are SGDLS and YYNGEE. This CDR3 region has 16 residues. V lost 4 bases and J 4 bases, leaving 20 bases between the germline ends. CDR3 sequence: CASSLDLGPRTYGYTF. DNA of the CDR3: TGTGCCAGCAGCCTGGACCTGGGACCCAGAACCTATGGCTACACCTTC.

The V and J genes are TRBV5-6 and TRBJ2-7; 9 nucleotides match TRBD1. Germline loops: CDR1 SGHDT, CDR2 YYEEEE. This CDR3 is built from 16 residues. With V trimmed by 5 bases and J by 0 bases, 9 bases remained unmatched. The CDR3 DNA sequence: TGTGCCAGCAGATTAATGACAGGGGGAGGCTCCTACGAGCAGTACTTC. Its translation: CASRLMTGGGSYEQYF.